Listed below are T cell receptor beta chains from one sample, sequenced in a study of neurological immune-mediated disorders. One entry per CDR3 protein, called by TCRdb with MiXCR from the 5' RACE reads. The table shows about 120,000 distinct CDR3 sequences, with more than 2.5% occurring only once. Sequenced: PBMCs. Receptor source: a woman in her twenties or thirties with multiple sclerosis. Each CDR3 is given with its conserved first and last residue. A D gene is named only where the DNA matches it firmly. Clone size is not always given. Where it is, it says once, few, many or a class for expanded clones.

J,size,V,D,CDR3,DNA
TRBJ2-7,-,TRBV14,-,CASSSRDSSYEQYF,TGTGCCAGCAGCTCACGGGACTCCTCCTACGAGCAGTACTTC
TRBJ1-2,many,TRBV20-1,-,CSARDGTSYGYTF,TGCAGTGCTAGAGACGGGACAAGCTATGGCTACACCTTC
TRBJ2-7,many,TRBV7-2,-,CASSLAGAKIVEQYF,TGTGCCAGCAGCTTAGCGGGAGCGAAGATTGTCGAGCAGTACTTC
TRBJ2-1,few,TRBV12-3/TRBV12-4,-,CASSFWDVEQFF,TGTGCCAGCAGTTTCTGGGACGTTGAGCAGTTCTTC
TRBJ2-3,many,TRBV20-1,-,CSADGPPDTQYF,TGCAGTGCCGACGGACCGCCAGATACGCAGTATTTT
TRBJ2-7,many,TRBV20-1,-,CSARDSKRNEQYF,TGCAGTGCTAGAGACAGTAAGAGGAACGAGCAGTACTTC
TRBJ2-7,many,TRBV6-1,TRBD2,CASSSGLSLYEQYF,TGTGCCAGCAGTTCGGGACTATCTCTTTACGAGCAGTACTTC
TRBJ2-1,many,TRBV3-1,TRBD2,CASSQDGSGRANEQFF,TGTGCCAGCAGCCAAGACGGTAGCGGGAGAGCGAATGAGCAGTTCTTC
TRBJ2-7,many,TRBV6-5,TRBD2,CASSPPTSGRSYEQYF,TGTGCCAGCAGTCCCCCGACTAGCGGGAGGTCCTACGAGCAGTACTTC
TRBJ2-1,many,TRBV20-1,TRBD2,CSAGTRGGPYNEQFF,TGCAGTGCTGGAACGCGGGGGGGCCCCTACAATGAGCAGTTCTTC
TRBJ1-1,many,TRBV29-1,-,CSVEEAGGGTEAFF,TGCAGCGTTGAAGAAGCAGGTGGCGGCACTGAAGCTTTCTTT
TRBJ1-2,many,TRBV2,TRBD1,CASSAAGTVDDGYTF,TGTGCCAGCAGTGCAGCCGGGACAGTAGACGATGGCTACACCTTC
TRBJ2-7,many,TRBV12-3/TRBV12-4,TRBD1,CASSQGQGATYEQYF,TGTGCCAGCAGCCAGGGACAGGGGGCGACTTACGAGCAGTACTTC
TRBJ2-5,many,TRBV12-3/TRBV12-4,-,CASSLGQTQYF,TGTGCCAGCAGTTTAGGTCAGACCCAGTACTTC
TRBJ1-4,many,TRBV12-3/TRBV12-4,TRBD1,CASSRRQGDNEKLFF,TGTGCCAGCAGCCGTAGACAGGGGGACAATGAAAAACTGTTTTTT
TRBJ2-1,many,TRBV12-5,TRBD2,CASGLAGGPRYNEQFF,TGTGCTAGTGGTTTGGCGGGAGGGCCTCGCTACAATGAGCAGTTCTTC
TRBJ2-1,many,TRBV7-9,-,CASSFLGRSRGEQFF,TGTGCCAGCAGCTTTTTGGGGCGGTCCCGGGGTGAGCAGTTCTTC
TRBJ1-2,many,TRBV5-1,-,CASSLWEENGYTF,TGCGCCAGCAGCTTATGGGAAGAAAATGGCTACACCTTC
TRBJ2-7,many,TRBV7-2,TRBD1,CASSGQVAYEQYF,TGTGCCAGCAGCGGACAGGTAGCCTACGAGCAGTACTTC
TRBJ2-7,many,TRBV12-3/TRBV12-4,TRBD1,CASRKTGTDYEQYF,TGTGCCAGCAGAAAGACAGGGACGGACTACGAGCAGTACTTC
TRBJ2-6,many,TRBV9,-,CASTRRATPGSGANVLTF,TGTGCCAGCACCAGAAGGGCCACCCCGGGTTCTGGGGCCAACGTCCTGACTTTC
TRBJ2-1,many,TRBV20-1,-,CSASATGSSYNEQFF,TGCAGTGCTAGCGCCACAGGGAGCTCCTACAATGAGCAGTTCTTC
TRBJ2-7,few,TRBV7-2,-,CASSLDRVYEQYF,TGTGCCAGCAGCTTAGACAGGGTCTACGAGCAGTACTTC
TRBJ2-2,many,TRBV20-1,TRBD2,CSARDHSGGSGELFF,TGCAGTGCTAGAGATCACAGCGGGGGGTCCGGGGAGCTGTTTTTT
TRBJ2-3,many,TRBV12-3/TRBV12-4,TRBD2,CVSGRYTDTQYF,TGCGTCAGCGGGAGATACACAGATACGCAGTATTTT
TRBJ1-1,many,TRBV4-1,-,CASSQERRLFLEAFF,TGCGCCAGCAGCCAAGAAAGGAGGCTGTTTCTTGAAGCTTTCTTT
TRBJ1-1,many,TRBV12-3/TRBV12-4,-,CASSLERNTEAFF,TGTGCCAGCAGCCTTGAAAGGAACACTGAAGCTTTCTTT
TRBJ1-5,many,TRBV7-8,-,CASSDYNQPQHF,TGTGCCAGCAGCGATTACAATCAGCCCCAGCATTTT
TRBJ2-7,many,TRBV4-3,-,CASSQGRDSYEQYF,TGCGCCAGCAGCCAAGGTAGAGACTCCTACGAGCAGTACTTC
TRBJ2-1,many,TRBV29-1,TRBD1,CSVHPGQKNNEQFF,TGCAGCGTTCATCCGGGACAGAAAAACAATGAGCAGTTCTTC
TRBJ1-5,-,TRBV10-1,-,CASSDRLDQPQHF,TGCGCCAGCAGTGATAGATTGGATCAGCCCCAGCATTTT
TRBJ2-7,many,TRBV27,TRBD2,CASSLSAAGGTYEQYF,TGTGCCAGCAGTTTATCAGCAGCGGGAGGGACCTACGAGCAGTACTTC
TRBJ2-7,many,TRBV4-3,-,CASSQDPRPPSNEQYF,TGCGCCAGCAGCCAAGACCCAAGACCGCCCAGCAACGAGCAGTACTTC
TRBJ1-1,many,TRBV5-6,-,CASSLYTDRNTEAFF,TGTGCCAGCAGCCTCTACACTGACAGGAACACTGAAGCTTTCTTT
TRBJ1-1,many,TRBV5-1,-,CASSPSVGGGTEAFF,TGCGCCAGCAGCCCCTCCGTCGGGGGGGGCACTGAAGCTTTCTTT
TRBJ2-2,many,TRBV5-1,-,CASSLALRAGELFF,TGCGCCAGCAGCTTGGCCTTGCGGGCCGGGGAGCTGTTTTTT
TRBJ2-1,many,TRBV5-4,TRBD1,CASSRTGTDNEQFF,TGTGCCAGCAGCCGGACCGGGACAGACAATGAGCAGTTCTTC
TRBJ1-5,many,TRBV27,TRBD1,CASSPTGDGNQPQHF,TGTGCCAGCAGTCCCACAGGGGATGGCAATCAGCCCCAGCATTTT
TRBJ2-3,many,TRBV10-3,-,CAISVQEKTDTQYF,TGTGCCATCAGTGTACAGGAGAAGACAGATACGCAGTATTTT
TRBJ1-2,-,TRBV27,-,CASSRGRYYGYTF,TGTGCCAGCAGTAGGGGACGGTACTATGGCTACACCTTC
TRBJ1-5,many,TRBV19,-,CASSITGPVSPQHF,TGTGCCAGTAGTATCACAGGTCCGGTTTCGCCCCAGCATTTT
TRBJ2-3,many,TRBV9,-,CASSVDGSPAASTDTQYF,TGTGCCAGCAGCGTAGATGGCTCTCCGGCAGCTAGCACAGATACGCAGTATTTT
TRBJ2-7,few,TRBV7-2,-,CASSFTSADSYEQYF,TGTGCCAGCAGCTTTACATCGGCAGATTCCTACGAGCAGTACTTC
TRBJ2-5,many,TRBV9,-,CASSLSLGETQYF,TGTGCCAGCAGCCTCTCATTAGGGGAGACCCAGTACTTC
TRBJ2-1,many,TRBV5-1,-,CASSPSGTINEQFF,TGCGCCAGCAGCCCCTCCGGGACCATCAATGAGCAGTTCTTC
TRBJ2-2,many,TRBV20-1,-,CSARGPRDTGELFF,TGCAGTGCTAGAGGGCCCCGGGACACCGGGGAGCTGTTTTTT
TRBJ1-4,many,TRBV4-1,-,CASSRRTALGEKLFF,TGCGCCAGCAGCCGAAGGACGGCCTTGGGTGAAAAACTGTTTTTT
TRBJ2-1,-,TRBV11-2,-,CASRASGGINEQFF,TGTGCCAGCAGGGCTAGTGGCGGGATCAATGAGCAGTTCTTC
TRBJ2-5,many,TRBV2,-,CAARKGQETQYF,TGTGCCGCGAGGAAGGGCCAAGAGACCCAGTACTTC
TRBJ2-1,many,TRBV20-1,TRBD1,CSARRAGTGGRYNEQFF,TGCAGTGCTAGAAGGGCCGGGACAGGGGGTCGCTACAATGAGCAGTTCTTC
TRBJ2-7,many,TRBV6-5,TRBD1,CASSDRATYEQYF,TGTGCCAGCAGTGACAGGGCAACCTACGAGCAGTACTTC
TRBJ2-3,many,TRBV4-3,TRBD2,CASSQGLAGVRDTDTQYF,TGCGCCAGCAGCCAAGGACTAGCGGGAGTGAGGGACACAGATACGCAGTATTTT
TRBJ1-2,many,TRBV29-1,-,CSVGPQGTYGYTF,TGCAGCGTAGGTCCCCAGGGAACCTATGGCTACACCTTC
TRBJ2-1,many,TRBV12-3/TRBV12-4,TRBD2,CASRQPLAGRNEQFF,TGTGCCAGCAGGCAACCTCTAGCGGGAAGAAATGAGCAGTTCTTC
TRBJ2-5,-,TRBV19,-,CATQEGRETQYF,TGTGCCACTCAAGAGGGGCGAGAGACCCAGTACTTC
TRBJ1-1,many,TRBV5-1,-,CASSGNRETTEAFF,TGCGCCAGCAGCGGTAACAGGGAAACCACTGAAGCTTTCTTT
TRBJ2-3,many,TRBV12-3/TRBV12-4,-,CASSLSRRTLTDTQYF,TGTGCCAGCAGTCTATCTCGGAGGACGCTCACAGATACGCAGTATTTT
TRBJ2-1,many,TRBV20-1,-,CSETTRAGNEQFF,TGCAGCGAAACTACTAGAGCGGGCAATGAGCAGTTCTTC